These 8 T cell receptor beta chains were sequenced from one sample in a study of esophageal squamous cell carcinoma under preoperative chemotherapy. From the PCR reads, TCRdb called clonotypes with MiXCR, one entry per CDR3 protein. The table includes under 20,000 distinct CDR3 sequences, 46% detected once. Documented time point: after preoperative PTX-NDP chemotherapy. The specimen was taken from a patient given preoperative chemotherapy. These receptors were obtained from a human donor with esophageal squamous cell carcinoma. The donor label of this sample is uncertain.

The rearrangement links TRBV7-3 to TRBJ2-3; a possible D gene is TRBD2 (6 bases). The end of the DNA is better explained by TRBJ2-7, so the J call may be wrong. This CDR3 is built from 15 residues. Per germline, CDR1 SGHTA and CDR2 FQGTGA. DNA of the CDR3: TGTGCCAGCAGCGCGGGTAGCGGAGCGAAAAATACGCAGTACTTC. It translates to CASSAGSGAKNTQYF.

As for this clonotype: No conserved phenylalanine or tryptophan is present at the end of the CDR3, so a read error is the likely explanation. It is unclear where the CDR3 begins or ends on the DNA, so no DNA is shown, and the CDR3 is as TCRdb lists it. This chain joins TRBV7-8 and TRBJ2-5; the table gives TRBD1 as D, unverified against the DNA. The germline gives CDR1 SGHVS, CDR2 FQNEAQ. 14 amino acids form the CDR3, both terminal residues included. CDR3 region: CASSARMGAETQHL.

The rearrangement links TRBV6-1 to TRBJ2-1; D might be TRBD1 (6 bases). The germline V gene has CDR1 MNHNS and CDR2 SASEGT. The CDR3 totals 12 residues. V shed 5 bases and J shed 4 bases, with 6 bases lying between them. In DNA, the CDR3 is TGTGCCAGCAGTACAGGGTACAATGAGCAGTTCTTC. This codes for CASSTGYNEQFF.

This clonotype was recorded at least ten times. This chain joins TRBV7-3 and TRBJ1-2, with unresolved D. The germline V gene has CDR1 SGHTA and CDR2 FQGTGA. Trimming left V 3 bases short and J 4 bases short, with 9 bases between. The CDR3 totals 13 residues. The CDR3 nucleotides read TGTGCCAGCAGCTTTGACGGTGGCTATGGCTACACCTTC. It is translated as CASSFDGGYGYTF.

CDR3 region: CASSLGAGLSSYNEQFF. In nucleotides, the CDR3 is TGTGCCAGCAGCTTAGGGGCAGGCCTGAGCTCCTACAATGAGCAGTTCTTC. The J gene is TRBJ2-1, the V gene TRBV7-2, with D unclear. This CDR3 has 17 residues. V dropped 1 base and J dropped 0 bases, with 13 bases sitting between them. Germline CDR1 SGHTA, CDR2 FQGNSA.

There are a few counts of this clonotype. The chain joins TRBV10-3 to TRBJ2-1; D is uncertain. Trimming removed 11 bases at V and 9 bases at J, with 20 bases between. The CDR3 consists of 13 residues. Germline CDR1 and CDR2: ENHRY and SYGVKD. CDR3 DNA sequence: TGTGCCTCTCGCCGCCCCCCGGGCTCTGAGCAGTTCTTC. Protein sequence: CASRRPPGSEQFF.

By its share, this clonotype is medium-sized. This chain uses TRBV12-5 with TRBJ2-1; weak D call: TRBD2 (5 bases). The CDR3 runs 13 residues. V was clipped by 6 bases and J by 3 bases, with 9 bases between them. CDR1 is LGHNT and CDR2 is FRNRAP in the germline V gene. The CDR3 loop reads CASGTRDYNEQFF. The CDR3 bases are TGTGCTAGTGGCACACGGGACTACAATGAGCAGTTCTTC.

At least ten counts were recorded for this clonotype. The chain has TRBV7-2 and TRBJ2-5; D is unresolved. Germline CDR1 SGHTA, CDR2 FQGNSA. Trimming removed 5 bases at V and 0 bases at J, with 7 bases between. This CDR3 has 13 amino acids. CDR3 nucleotide sequence: TGTGCCAGCAGCCGGACGGACCAAGAGACCCAGTACTTC. The encoded protein is CASSRTDQETQYF.